This T cell receptor beta chain was captured in a study of shared clonotypes between healthy human individuals. Across the study: Per-donor plates numbered three CD4 naive, three CD4 memory, two CD8 naive and one CD8 memory.

The investigators split CD4+ cells into a CD45RA+ naive subset and a CD45RA-negative memory subset. General observations from the study: Blood was the sole source, and tissue repertoires probably differ. For naive CD4 cells, roughly 5% of clonotypes were shared across a handful of donors.

The V end lost 0 bases, the J end lost 0 bases, and 8 bases lay between the germline ends. Germline lookup yields CDR1 MRHNA and CDR2 SNTAGT. This CDR3 has 16 residues. The data were produced by immunoSEQ multiplex PCR, yet TCRdb's version contains in-frame clones alone and is incomplete. The data contain roughly 1.5 million clones, about 98% of them singletons. Notes on this clone: Its antigen is not known.

This chain uses TRBV6-4 with TRBJ2-2; no reliable D call. This clonotype was sampled from a man aged 25 to 40 in good health. Sequencing used naive CD4+ T cells sorted from blood. This sample's subset: CD45RA+ positively selected. This chain's CDR3 is CASSDSSRSNTGELFF. CDR3 DNA: TGTGCCAGCAGTGACTCGAGCAGGTCGAACACCGGGGAGCTGTTTTTT.